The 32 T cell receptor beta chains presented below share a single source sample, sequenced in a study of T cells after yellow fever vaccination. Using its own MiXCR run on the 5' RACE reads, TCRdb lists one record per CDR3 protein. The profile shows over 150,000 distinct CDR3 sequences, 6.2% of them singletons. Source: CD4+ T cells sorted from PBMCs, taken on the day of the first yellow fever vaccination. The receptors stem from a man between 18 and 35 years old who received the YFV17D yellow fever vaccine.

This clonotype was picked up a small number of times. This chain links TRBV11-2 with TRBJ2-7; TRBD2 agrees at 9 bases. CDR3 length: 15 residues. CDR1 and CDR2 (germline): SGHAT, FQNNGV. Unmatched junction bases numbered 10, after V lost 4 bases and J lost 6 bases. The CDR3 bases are TGTGCCAGCAGCTCCCTGCGGGGGGGGCCTTCCGAGCAGTACGTC. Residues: CASSSLRGGPSEQYV.

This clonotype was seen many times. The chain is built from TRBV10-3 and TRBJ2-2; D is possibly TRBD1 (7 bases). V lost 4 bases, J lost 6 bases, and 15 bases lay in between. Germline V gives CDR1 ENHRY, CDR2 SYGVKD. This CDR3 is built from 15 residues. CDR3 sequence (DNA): TGTGCCATCAGTGCGGACAGGACGGGGGCCGGGGAGCTGTTTTTT. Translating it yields CAISADRTGAGELFF.

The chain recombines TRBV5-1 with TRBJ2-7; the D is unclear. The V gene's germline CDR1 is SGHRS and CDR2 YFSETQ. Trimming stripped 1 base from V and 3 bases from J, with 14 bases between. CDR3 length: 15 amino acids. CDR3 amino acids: CASSLTTTRGYEQYF. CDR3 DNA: TGCGCCAGCAGCTTGACCACGACTCGCGGCTACGAGCAGTACTTC.

The CDR3 is CASSLVNRASTDTQYF. In DNA form, the CDR3 reads TGTGCCAGCAGCTTAGTAAATAGGGCTAGCACAGATACGCAGTATTTT. V is TRBV7-9 and J is TRBJ2-3; the D is unclear. Trimming shortened V by 1 base and J by 0 bases, and 11 bases separated the two germline ends. This CDR3 has 16 amino acids. CDR1 and CDR2 (germline): SEHNR, FQNEAQ (reference sequence).

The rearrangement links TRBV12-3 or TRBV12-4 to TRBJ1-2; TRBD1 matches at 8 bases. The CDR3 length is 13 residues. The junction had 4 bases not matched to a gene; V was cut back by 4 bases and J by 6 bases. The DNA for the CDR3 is TGTGCCAGCAGTTCCAGGGGGCACGATGGCTACACCTTC. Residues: CASSSRGHDGYTF.

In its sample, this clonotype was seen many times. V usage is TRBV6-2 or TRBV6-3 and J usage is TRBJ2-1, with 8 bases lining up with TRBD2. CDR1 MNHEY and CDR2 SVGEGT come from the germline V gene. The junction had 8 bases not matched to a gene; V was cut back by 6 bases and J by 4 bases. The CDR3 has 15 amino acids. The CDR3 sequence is CASRQPSGRYNEQFF. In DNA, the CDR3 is TGTGCCAGCAGACAACCTAGCGGGCGGTACAATGAGCAGTTCTTC.

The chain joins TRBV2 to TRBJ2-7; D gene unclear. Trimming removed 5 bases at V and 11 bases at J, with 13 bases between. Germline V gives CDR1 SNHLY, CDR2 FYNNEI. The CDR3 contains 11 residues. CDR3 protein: CASSLLGSKYF. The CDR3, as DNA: TGTGCCAGCAGTTTGTTGGGCAGTAAGTACTTC.

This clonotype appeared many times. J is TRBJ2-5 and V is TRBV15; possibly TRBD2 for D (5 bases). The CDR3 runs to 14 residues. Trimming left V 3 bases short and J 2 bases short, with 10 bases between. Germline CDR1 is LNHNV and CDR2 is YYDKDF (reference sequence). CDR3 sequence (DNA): TGTGCCACCAGCAGGCGCGGACTTCAAGAGACCCAGTACTTC. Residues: CATSRRGLQETQYF.

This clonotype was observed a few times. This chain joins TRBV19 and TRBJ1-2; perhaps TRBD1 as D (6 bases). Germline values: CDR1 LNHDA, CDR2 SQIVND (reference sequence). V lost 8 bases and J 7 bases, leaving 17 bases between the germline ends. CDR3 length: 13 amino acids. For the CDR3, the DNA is TGTGCCAGTCAATCAGGACAGCCTTCTGGCTACACCTTC. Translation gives CASQSGQPSGYTF. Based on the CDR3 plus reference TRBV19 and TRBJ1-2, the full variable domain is DGGITQSPKYLFRKEGQNVTLSCEQNLNHDAMYWYRQDPGQGLRLIYYSQIVNDFQKGDIAEGYSVSREKKESFPLTVTSAQKNPTAFYLCASQSGQPSGYTFGSGTRLTVV.

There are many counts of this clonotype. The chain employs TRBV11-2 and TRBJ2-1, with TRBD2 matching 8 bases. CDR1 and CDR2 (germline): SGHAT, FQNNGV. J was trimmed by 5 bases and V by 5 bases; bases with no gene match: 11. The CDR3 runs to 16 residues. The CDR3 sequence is CASSPGGTTRDNEQFF. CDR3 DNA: TGTGCCAGCAGCCCGGGGGGGACTACACGGGACAATGAGCAGTTCTTC. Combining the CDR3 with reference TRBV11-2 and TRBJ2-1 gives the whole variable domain EAGVAQSPRYKIIEKRQSVAFWCNPISGHATLYWYQQILGQGPKLLIQFQNNGVVDDSQLPKDRFSAERLKGVDSTLKIQPAKLEDSAVYLCASSPGGTTRDNEQFFGPGTRLTVL.

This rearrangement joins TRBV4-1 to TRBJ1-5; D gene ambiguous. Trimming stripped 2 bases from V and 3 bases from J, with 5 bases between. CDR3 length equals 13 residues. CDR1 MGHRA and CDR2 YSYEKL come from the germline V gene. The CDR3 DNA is TGCGCCAGCAGCCAACGCGTCAATCAGCCCCAGCATTTT. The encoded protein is CASSQRVNQPQHF.

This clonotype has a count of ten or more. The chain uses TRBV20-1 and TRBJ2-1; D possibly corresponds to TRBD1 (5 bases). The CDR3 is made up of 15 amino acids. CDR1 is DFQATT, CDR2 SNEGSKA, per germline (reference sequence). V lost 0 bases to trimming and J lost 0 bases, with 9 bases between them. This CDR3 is CSARDRVRSYNEQFF. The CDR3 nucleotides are TGCAGTGCTAGAGACAGGGTCCGCTCCTACAATGAGCAGTTCTTC.

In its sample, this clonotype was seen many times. In nucleotides, the CDR3 is TGTGCCAGCAGTTTCTCCGGGGGGGCAGAGACCCAGTACTTC. It encodes CASSFSGGAETQYF. The chain couples TRBV6-5 to TRBJ2-5; TRBD2 agrees at 8 bases. Trimming cost V 4 bases and J 4 bases; bases outside gene matches: 5. Germline assignment: CDR1 MNHEY and CDR2 SVGAGI. The CDR3 is made up of 14 amino acids.

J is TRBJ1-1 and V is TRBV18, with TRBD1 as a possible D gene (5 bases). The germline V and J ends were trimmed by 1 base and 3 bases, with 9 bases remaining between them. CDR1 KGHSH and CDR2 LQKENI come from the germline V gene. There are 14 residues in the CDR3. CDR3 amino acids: CASSPQDRYTEAFF. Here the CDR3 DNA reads TGTGCCAGCTCACCACAAGACAGATACACTGAAGCTTTCTTT.

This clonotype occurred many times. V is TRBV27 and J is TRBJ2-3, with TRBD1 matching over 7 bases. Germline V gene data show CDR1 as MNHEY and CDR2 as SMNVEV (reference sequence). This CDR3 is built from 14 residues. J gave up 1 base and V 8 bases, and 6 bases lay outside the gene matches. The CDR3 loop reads CASAGTVRTDTQYF. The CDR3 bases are TGTGCCAGCGCCGGGACAGTACGCACAGATACGCAGTATTTT.

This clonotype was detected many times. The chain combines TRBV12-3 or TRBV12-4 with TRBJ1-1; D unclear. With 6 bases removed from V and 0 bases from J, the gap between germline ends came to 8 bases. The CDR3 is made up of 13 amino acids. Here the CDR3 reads CASSLGLNTEAFF. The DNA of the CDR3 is TGTGCCAGCAGCCTCGGGTTGAACACTGAAGCTTTCTTT.

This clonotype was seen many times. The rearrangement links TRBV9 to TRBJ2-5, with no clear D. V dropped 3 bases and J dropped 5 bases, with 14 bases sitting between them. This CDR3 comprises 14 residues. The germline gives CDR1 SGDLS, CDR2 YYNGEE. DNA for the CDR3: TGTGCCAGCAGCGACCCGCGACCATGGGAGACCCAGTACTTC. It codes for CASSDPRPWETQYF. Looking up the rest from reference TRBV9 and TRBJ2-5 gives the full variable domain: DSGVTQTPKHLITATGQRVTLRCSPRSGDLSVYWYQQSLDQGLQFLIQYYNGEERAKGNILERFSAQQFPDLHSELNLSSLELGDSALYFCASSDPRPWETQYFGPGTRLLVL.

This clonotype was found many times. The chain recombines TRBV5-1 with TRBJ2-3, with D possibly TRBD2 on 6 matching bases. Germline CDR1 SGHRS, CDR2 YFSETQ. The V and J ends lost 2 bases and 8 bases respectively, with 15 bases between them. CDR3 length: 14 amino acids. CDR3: CASSFGTGEVTQYF. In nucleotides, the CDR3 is TGCGCCAGCAGCTTCGGGACTGGCGAGGTTACGCAGTATTTT. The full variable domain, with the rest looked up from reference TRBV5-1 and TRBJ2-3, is KAGVTQTPRYLIKTRGQQVTLSCSPISGHRSVSWYQQTPGQGLQFLFEYFSETQRNKGNFPGRFSGRQFSNSRSEMNVSTLELGDSALYLCASSFGTGEVTQYFGPGTRLTVL.

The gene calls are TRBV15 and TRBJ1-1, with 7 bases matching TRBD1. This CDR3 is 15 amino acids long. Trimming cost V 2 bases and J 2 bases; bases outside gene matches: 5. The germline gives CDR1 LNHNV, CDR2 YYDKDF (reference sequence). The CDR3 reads CATSRQGVTNTEAFF. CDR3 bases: TGTGCCACCAGCAGACAGGGGGTCACAAACACTGAAGCTTTCTTT.

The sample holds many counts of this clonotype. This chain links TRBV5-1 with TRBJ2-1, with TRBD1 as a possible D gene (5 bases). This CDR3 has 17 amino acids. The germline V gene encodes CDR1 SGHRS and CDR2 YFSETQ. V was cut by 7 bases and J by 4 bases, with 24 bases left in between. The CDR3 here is CASSLGQGSSSYNEQFF. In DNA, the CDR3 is TGCGCCAGCTCCTTGGGCCAGGGTTCGAGTTCGTACAATGAGCAGTTCTTC.

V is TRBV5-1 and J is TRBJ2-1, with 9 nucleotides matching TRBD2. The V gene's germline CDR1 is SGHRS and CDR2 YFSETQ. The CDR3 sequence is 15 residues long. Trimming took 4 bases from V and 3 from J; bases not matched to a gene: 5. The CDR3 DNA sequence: TGCGCCAGCAGCCCCTGGACTAGCGACTACAATGAGCAGTTCTTC. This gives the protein CASSPWTSDYNEQFF.

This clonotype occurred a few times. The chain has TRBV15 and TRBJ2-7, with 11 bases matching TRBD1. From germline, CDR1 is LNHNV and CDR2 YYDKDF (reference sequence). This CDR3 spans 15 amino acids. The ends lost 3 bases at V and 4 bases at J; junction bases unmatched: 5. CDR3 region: CATSSRTGGRYEQYF. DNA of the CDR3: TGTGCCACCAGCAGCCGGACAGGGGGCCGGTACGAGCAGTACTTC. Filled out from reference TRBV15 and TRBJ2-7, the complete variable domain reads DAMVIQNPRYQVTQFGKPVTLSCSQTLNHNVMYWYQQKSSQAPKLLFHYYDKDFNNEADTPDNFQSRRPNTSFCFLDIRSPGLGDTAMYLCATSSRTGGRYEQYFGPGTRLTVT.

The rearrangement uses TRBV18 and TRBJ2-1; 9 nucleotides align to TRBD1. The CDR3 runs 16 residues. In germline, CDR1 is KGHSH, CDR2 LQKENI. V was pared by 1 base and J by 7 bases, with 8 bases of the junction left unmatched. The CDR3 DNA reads TGTGCCAGCTCACCACAAGAATTGGGACAGGGTAATGAGCAGTTCTTC. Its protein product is CASSPQELGQGNEQFF. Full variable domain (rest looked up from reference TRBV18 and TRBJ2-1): NAGVMQNPRHLVRRRGQEARLRCSPMKGHSHVYWYRQLPEEGLKFMVYLQKENIIDESGMPKERFSAEFPKEGPSILRIQQVVRGDSAAYFCASSPQELGQGNEQFFGPGTRLTVL.

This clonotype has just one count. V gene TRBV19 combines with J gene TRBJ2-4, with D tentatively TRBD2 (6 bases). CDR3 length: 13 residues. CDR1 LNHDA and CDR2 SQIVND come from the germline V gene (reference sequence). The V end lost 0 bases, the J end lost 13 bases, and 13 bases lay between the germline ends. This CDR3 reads CASSIERDRDQYF. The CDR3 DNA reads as TGTGCCAGTAGTATAGAGCGGGACCGCGACCAGTACTTC.

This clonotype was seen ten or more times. DNA of the CDR3: TGCGCCAGCAGTCTGGACAGGTTCACAGATACGCAGTATTTT. This translates into CASSLDRFTDTQYF. This sequence joins TRBV5-1 and TRBJ2-3; 7 nucleotides agree with TRBD1. There are 14 residues in the CDR3. CDR1 is SGHRS and CDR2 is YFSETQ in the germline V gene. Trimming cost V 5 bases and J 2 bases; bases outside gene matches: 5. The complete variable domain, with remaining parts taken from reference TRBV5-1 and TRBJ2-3, reads KAGVTQTPRYLIKTRGQQVTLSCSPISGHRSVSWYQQTPGQGLQFLFEYFSETQRNKGNFPGRFSGRQFSNSRSEMNVSTLELGDSALYLCASSLDRFTDTQYFGPGTRLTVL.

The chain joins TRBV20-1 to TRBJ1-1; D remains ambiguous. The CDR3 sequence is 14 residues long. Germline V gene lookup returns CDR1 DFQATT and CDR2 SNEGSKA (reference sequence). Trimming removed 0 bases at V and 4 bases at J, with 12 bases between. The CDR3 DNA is TGCAGTGCTAGAGATCGCCGAAGGGCCACTGAAGCTTTCTTT. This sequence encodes CSARDRRRATEAFF.

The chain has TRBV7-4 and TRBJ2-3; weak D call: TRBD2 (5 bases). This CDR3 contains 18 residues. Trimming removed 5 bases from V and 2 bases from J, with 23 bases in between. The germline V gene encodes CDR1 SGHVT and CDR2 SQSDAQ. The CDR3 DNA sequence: TGTGCCAGCAGCCAGCTCGGTTTTCTGAGGGCGCCCACAGATACGCAGTATTTT. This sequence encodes CASSQLGFLRAPTDTQYF. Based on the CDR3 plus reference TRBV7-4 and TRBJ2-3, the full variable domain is GAGVSQSPRYKVAKRGRDVALRCDSISGHVTLYWYRQTLGQGSEVLTYSQSDAQRDKSGRPSGRFSAERPERSVSTLKIQRTEQGDSAVYLCASSQLGFLRAPTDTQYFGPGTRLTVL.

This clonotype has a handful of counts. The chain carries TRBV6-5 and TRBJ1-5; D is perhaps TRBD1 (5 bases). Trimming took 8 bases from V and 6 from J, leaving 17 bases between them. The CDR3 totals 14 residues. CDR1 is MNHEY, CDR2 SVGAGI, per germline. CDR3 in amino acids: CASGPGDARQPQHF. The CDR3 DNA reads TGTGCCAGCGGCCCCGGGGACGCCCGTCAGCCCCAGCATTTT.

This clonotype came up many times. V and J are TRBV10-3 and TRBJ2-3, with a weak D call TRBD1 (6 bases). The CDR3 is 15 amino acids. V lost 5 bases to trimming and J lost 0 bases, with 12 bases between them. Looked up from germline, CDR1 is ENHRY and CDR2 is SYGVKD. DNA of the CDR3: TGTGCCATCAGTACTGGGACAACTAGCACAGATACGCAGTATTTT. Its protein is CAISTGTTSTDTQYF.

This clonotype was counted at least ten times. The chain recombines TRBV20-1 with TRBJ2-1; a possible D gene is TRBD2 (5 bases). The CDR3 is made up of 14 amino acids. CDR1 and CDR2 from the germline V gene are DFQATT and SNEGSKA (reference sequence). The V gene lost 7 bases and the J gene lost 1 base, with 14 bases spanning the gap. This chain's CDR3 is CSGEGPWSYNEQFF. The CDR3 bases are TGCAGTGGCGAGGGCCCATGGTCCTACAATGAGCAGTTCTTC.

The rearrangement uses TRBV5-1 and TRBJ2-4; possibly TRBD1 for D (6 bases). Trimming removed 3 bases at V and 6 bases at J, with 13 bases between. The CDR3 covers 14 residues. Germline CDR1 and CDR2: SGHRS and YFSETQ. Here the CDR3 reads CASSSMGAVNIQYF. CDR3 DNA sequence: TGCGCCAGCAGCTCCATGGGGGCCGTAAACATTCAGTACTTC.

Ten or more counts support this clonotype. In nucleotides, the CDR3 is TGTGCCAGCAGTGAAGCAATCCCGGGGACATCGACAAACATTCAGTACTTC. Protein: CASSEAIPGTSTNIQYF. This sequence joins TRBV6-1 and TRBJ2-4; weak D call: TRBD1 (6 bases). V was trimmed by 0 bases and J by 6 bases, leaving 18 bases between them. Germline loops: CDR1 MNHNS, CDR2 SASEGT. The CDR3 extends over 17 amino acids.